This TCR beta chain was captured by sequencing in a study of tumor-infiltrating lymphocytes in localized non-small cell lung cancer. The wider study: Each patient gave resected tumor and non-adjacent uninvolved lung tissue. Study-wide findings and caveats: Only some patients had TCR sequencing, depending on available tissue. Each assay used a separate piece of the same tissue. Immunotypes IM1 and IM2 had similar TCR-derived T-cell fractions.

Worth noting for this clone: What it binds is unknown.

Assay: immunoSEQ multiplex PCR; the TCRdb copy retains only in-frame clones and omits some. The profile shows around 7,000 clones, under 80% of them singletons. The TCR comes from a human donor with non-small cell lung cancer. The source material was uninvolved lung tissue not adjacent to the tumor.

CDR3 sequence: CASSLGAWRAGNIQYF. CDR3 bases: TGCGCCAGCAGCTTGGGGGCGTGGAGGGCGGGAAACATTCAGTACTTC. This chain connects TRBV5-1 to TRBJ2-4; D might be TRBD2 (6 bases). V dropped 0 bases and J dropped 6 bases, with 16 bases sitting between them. CDR3 size: 16 residues. Germline V CDR1 and CDR2: SGHRS, YFSETQ.